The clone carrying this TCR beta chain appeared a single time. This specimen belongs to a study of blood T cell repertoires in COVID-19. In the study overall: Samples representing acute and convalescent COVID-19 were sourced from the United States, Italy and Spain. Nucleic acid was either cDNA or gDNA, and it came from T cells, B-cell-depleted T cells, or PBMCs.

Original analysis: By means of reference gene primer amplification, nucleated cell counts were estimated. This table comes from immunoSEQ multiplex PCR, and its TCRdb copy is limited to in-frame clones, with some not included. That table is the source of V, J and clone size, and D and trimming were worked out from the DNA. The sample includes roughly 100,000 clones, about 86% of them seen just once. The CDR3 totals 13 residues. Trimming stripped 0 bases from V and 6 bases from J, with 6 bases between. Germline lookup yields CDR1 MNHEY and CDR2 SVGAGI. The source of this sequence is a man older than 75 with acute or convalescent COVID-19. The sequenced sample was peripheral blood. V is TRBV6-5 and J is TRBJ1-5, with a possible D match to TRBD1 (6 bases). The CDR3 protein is CASSYSGAQPQHF. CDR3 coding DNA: TGTGCCAGCAGTTACTCGGGGGCTCAGCCCCAGCATTTT.